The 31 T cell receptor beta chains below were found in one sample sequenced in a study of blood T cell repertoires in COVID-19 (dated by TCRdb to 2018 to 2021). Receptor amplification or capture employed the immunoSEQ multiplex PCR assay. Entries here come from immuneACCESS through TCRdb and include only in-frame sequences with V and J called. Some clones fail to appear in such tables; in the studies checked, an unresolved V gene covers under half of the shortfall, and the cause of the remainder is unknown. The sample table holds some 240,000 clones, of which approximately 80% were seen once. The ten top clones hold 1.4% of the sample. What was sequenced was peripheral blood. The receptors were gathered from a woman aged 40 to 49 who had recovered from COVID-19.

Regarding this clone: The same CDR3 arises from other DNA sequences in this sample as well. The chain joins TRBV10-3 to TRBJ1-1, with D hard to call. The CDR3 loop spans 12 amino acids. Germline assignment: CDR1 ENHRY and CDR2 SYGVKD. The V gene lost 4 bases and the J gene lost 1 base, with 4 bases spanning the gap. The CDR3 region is CAISGQNTEAFF. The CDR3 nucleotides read TGTGCCATCAGTGGACAGAACACTGAAGCTTTCTTT.

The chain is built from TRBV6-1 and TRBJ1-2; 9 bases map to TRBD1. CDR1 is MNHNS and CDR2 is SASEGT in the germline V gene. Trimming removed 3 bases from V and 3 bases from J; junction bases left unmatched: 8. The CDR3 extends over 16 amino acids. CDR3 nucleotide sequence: TGTGCCAGCAGTGATTCTGGGACAGGGTTTGACTATGGCTACACCTTC. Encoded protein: CASSDSGTGFDYGYTF.

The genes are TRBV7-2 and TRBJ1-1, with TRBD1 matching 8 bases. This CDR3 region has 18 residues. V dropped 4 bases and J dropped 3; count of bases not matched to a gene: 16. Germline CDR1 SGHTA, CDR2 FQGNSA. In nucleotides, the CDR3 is TGTGCCAGCAGCTCGTTGGGGGCAGGGGGCCTAAGGGACACTGAAGCTTTCTTT. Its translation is CASSSLGAGGLRDTEAFF.

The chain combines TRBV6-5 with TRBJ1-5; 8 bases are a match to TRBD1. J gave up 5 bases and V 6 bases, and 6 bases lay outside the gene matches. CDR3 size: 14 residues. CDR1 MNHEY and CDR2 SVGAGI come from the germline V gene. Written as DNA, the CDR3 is TGTGCCAGCAGATCCGGGACAGGACATCAGCCCCAGCATTTT. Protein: CASRSGTGHQPQHF.

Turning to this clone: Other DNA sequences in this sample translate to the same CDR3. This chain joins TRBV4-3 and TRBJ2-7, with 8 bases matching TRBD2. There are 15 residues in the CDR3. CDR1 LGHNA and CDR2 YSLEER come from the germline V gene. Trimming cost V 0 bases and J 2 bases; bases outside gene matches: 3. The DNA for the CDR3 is TGCGCCAGCAGCCAAGAAGCGGGGGTTACCTACGAGCAGTACTTC. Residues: CASSQEAGVTYEQYF.

The CDR3 here is CASSQDVAGNNQPQHF. In DNA, the CDR3 is TGCGCCAGCAGCCAAGATGTAGCAGGGAACAATCAGCCCCAGCATTTT. This chain uses TRBV4-3 with TRBJ1-5; D possibly corresponds to TRBD1 (5 bases). With 0 bases removed from V and 3 bases from J, the gap between germline ends came to 12 bases. This CDR3 contains 16 residues. CDR1 is LGHNA and CDR2 is YSLEER in the germline V gene.

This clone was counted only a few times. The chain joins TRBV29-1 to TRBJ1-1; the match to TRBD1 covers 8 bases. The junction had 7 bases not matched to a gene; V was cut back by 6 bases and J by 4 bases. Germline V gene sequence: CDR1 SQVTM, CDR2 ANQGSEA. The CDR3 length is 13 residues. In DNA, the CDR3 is TGCAGCGTCGTGAAGGACAGGGCCACTGAAGCTTTCTTT. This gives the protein CSVVKDRATEAFF. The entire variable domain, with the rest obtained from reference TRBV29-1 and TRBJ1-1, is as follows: SAVISQKPSRDICQRGTSLTIQCQVDSQVTMMFWYRQQPGQSLTLIATANQGSEATYESGFVIDKFPISRPNLTFSTLTVSNMSPEDSSIYLCSVVKDRATEAFFGQGTRLTVV.

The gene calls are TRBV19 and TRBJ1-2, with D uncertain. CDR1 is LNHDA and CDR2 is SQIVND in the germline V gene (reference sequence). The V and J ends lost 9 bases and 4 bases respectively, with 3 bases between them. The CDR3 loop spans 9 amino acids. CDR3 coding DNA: TGTGCCAGCAGCTATGGCTACACCTTC. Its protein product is CASSYGYTF.

DNA of the CDR3: TGTGCCAGCAGCGGGCTTCACAGTGTCGGGGGGCTGGAGACCCAGTACTTC. Its protein is CASSGLHSVGGLETQYF. V usage is TRBV11-3 and J usage is TRBJ2-5; maybe TRBD2 (7 bases). Germline V gene lookup returns CDR1 SGHNT and CDR2 YENEEA. This CDR3 has 17 amino acids. V lost 5 bases and J 5 bases, leaving 24 bases between the germline ends.

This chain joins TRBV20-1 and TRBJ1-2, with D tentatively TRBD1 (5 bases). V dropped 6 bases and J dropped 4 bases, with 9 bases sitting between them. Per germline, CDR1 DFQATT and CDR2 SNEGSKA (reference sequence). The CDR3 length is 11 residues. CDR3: CSAPGIYGYTF. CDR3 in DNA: TGCAGTGCCCCAGGGATCTATGGCTACACCTTC.

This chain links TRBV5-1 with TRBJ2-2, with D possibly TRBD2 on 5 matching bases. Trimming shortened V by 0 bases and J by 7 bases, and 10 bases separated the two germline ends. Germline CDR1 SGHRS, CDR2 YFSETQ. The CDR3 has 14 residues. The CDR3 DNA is TGCGCCAGCAGCTTGGCCGTTGGAGGCGGGGAGCTGTTTTTT. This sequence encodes CASSLAVGGGELFF.

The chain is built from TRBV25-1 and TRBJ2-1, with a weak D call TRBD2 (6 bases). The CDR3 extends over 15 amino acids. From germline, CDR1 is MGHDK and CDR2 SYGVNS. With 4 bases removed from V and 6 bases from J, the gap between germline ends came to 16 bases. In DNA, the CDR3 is TGTGCCAGCAGTGCCCCGGGAGACGAAAGCAATGAGCAGTTCTTC. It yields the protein CASSAPGDESNEQFF.

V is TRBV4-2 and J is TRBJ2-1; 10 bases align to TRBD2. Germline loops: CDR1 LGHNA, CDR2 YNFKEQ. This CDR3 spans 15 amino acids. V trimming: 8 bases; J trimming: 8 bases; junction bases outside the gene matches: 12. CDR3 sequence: CASGTSGASRDEQFF. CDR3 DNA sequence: TGTGCCAGCGGAACTAGCGGGGCCTCCCGGGATGAGCAGTTCTTC.

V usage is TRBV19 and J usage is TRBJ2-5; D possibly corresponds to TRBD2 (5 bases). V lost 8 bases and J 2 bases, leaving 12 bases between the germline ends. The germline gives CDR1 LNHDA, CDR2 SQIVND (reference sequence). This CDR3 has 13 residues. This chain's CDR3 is CASSQAEQETQYF. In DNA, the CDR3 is TGTGCCAGTTCGCAAGCGGAGCAAGAGACCCAGTACTTC.

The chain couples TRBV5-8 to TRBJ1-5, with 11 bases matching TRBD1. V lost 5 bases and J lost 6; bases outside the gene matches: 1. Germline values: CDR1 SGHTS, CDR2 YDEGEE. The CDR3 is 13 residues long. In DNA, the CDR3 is TGTGCCAGCAGGGGGACAGGGGGTCAGCCCCAGCATTTT. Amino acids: CASRGTGGQPQHF.

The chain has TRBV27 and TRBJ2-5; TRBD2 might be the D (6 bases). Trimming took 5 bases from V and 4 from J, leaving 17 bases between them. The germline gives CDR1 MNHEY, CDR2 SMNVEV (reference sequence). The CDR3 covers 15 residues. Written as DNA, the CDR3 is TGTGCCAGCAGTCCGTCGGGCGGGGTGGGAGAGACCCAGTACTTC. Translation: CASSPSGGVGETQYF.

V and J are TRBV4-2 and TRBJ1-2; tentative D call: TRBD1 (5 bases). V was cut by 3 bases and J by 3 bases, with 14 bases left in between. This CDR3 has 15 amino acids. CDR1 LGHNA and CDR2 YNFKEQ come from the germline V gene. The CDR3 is CASSQTQGWDYGYTF. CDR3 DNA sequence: TGTGCCAGCAGCCAGACCCAGGGATGGGACTATGGCTACACCTTC.

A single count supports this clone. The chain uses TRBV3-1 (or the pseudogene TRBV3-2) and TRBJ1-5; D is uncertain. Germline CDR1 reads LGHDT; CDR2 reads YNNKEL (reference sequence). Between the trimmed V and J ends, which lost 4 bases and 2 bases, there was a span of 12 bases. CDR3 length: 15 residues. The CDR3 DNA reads TGTGCCAGCAGCCGAGAAGGTGGGCGCAATCAGCCCCAGCATTTT. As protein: CASSREGGRNQPQHF.

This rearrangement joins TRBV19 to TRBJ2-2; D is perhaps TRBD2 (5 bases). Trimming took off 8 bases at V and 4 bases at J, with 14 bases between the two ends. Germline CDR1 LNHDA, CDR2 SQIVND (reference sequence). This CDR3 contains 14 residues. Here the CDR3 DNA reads TGTGCCAGTGACGATATCGCGGGCACCGGGGAGCTGTTTTTT. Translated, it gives CASDDIAGTGELFF.

As DNA, the CDR3 is TGTGCCAGCAGCCCCCAAAGGGAGGTGTCCCAGCATTTT. Translated: CASSPQREVSQHF. The genes are TRBV7-2 and TRBJ1-5; no firm D call. The CDR3 consists of 13 residues. The ends were cut back, 5 bases at V and 11 bases at J, with 16 bases in the middle. Germline values: CDR1 SGHTA, CDR2 FQGNSA.

The CDR3 coding sequence is TGTGCCAGCAGCTTAGGTCTGGGCGAGGGTAGGAACACTGAAGCTTTCTTT. It is translated as CASSLGLGEGRNTEAFF. The chain combines TRBV7-9 with TRBJ1-1; no firm D call. CDR1 SEHNR and CDR2 FQNEAQ come from the germline V gene (reference sequence). This CDR3 is 17 amino acids long. Trimming left V 1 base short and J 1 base short, with 16 bases between.

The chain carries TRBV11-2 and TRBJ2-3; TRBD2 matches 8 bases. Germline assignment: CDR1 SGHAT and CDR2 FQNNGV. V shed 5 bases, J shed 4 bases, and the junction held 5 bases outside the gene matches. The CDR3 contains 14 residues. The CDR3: CASSPRTSPDTQYF. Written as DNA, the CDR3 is TGTGCCAGCAGCCCAAGGACTAGCCCAGATACGCAGTATTTT.

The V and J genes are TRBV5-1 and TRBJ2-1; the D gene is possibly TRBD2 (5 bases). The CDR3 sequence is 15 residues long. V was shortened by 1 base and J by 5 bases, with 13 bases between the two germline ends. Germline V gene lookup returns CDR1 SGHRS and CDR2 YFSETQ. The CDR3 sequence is CASSLFAGHNNEQFF. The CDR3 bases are TGCGCCAGCAGCTTGTTTGCGGGTCATAACAATGAGCAGTTCTTC.

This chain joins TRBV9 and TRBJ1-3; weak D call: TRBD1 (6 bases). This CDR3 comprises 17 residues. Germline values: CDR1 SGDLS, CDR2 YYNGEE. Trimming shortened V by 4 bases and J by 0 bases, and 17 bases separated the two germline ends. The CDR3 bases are TGTGCCAGCAGCACGAGTACAGGGCAGAACTCTGGAAACACCATATATTTT. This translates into CASSTSTGQNSGNTIYF.

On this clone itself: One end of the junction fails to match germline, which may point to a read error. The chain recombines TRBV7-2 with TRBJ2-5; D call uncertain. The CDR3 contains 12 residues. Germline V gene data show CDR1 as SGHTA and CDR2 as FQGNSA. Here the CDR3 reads CASSRRQETQYF. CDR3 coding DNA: TGTGCAAGCAGTCGGAGACAAGAGACCCAGTACTTC.

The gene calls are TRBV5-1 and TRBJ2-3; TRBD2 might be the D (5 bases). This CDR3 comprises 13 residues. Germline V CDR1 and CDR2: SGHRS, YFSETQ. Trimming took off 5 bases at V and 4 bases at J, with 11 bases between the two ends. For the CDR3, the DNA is TGCGCCAGCAGTATGGCGGGTCCAGATACGCAGTATTTT. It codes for CASSMAGPDTQYF.

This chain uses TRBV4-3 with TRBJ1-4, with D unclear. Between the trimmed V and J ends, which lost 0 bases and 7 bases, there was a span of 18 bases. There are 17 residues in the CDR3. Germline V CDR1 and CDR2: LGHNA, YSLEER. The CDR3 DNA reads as TGCGCCAGCAGCCAAGATTGGCCCTGGGATCGGGGTGAAAAACTGTTTTTT. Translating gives CASSQDWPWDRGEKLFF.

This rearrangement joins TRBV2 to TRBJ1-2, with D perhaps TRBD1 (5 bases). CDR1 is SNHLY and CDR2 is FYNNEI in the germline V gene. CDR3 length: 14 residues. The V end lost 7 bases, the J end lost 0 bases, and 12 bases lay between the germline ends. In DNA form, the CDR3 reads TGTGCCAGCACGGTATGGGGCTCTAACTATGGCTACACCTTC. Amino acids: CASTVWGSNYGYTF.

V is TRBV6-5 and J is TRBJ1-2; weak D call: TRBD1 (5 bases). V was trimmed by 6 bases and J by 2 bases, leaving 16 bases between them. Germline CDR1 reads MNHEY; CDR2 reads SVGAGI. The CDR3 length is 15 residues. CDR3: CASRHMTGGNYGYTF. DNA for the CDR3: TGTGCCAGCAGGCACATGACGGGGGGGAACTATGGCTACACCTTC.

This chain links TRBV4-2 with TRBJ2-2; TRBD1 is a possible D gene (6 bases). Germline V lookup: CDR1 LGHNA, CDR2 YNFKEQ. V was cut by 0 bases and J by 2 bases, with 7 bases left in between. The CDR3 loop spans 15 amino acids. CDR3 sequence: CASSQEDSNTGELFF. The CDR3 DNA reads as TGTGCCAGCAGCCAAGAGGACAGCAACACCGGGGAGCTGTTTTTT.

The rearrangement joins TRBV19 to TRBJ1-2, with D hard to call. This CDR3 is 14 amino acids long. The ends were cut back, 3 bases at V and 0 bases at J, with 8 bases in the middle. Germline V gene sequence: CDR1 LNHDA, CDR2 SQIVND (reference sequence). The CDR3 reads CASSIQVSNYGYTF. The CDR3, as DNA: TGTGCCAGTAGTATCCAGGTTTCTAACTATGGCTACACCTTC.